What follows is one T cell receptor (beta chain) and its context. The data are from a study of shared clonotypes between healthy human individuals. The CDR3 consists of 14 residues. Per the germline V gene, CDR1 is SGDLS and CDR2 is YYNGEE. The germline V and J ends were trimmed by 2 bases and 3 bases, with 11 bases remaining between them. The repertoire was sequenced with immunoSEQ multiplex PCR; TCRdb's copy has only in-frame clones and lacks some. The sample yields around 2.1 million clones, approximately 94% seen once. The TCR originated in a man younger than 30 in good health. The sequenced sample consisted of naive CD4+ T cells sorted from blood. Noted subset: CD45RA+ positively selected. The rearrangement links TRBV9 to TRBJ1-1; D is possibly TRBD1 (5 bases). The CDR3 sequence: CASSVDRTDTEAFF. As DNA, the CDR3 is TGTGCCAGCAGCGTTGACAGAACGGACACTGAAGCTTTCTTT. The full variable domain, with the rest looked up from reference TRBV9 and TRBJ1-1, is DSGVTQTPKHLITATGQRVTLRCSPRSGDLSVYWYQQSLDQGLQFLIQYYNGEERAKGNILERFSAQQFPDLHSELNLSSLELGDSALYFCASSVDRTDTEAFFGQGTRLTVV.